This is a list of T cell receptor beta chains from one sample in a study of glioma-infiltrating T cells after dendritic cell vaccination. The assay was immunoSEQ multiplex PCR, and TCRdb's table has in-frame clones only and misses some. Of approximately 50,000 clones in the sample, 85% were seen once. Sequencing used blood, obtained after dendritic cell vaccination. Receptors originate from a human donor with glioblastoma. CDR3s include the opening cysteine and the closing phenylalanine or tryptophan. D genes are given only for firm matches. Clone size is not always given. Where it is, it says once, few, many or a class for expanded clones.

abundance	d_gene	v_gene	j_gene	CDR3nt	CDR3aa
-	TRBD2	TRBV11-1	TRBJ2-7	TGTGCCAGCAGCCCCGTCGGGGGGGACGAGCAGTACTTC	CASSPVGGDEQYF
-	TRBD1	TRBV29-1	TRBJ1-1	TGCAGCGTTGACGACAGGGTGAACACTGAAGCTTTCTTT	CSVDDRVNTEAFF
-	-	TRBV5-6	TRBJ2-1	TGTGCCAGCAGTTGGGGGGTCGCCCACAATGAGCAGTTCTTC	CASSWGVAHNEQFF
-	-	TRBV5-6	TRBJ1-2	TGTGCCAGCAGCTTGGAGGGGTTTGGCTACACCTTC	CASSLEGFGYTF
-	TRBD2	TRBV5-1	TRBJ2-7	TGCGCCAGCAGCCTTAGCGGGGGGTCCTACGAGCAGTACTTC	CASSLSGGSYEQYF
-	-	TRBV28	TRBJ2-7	TGTGCCAGCAGTCCCAGGGGATCACCCAAGCGATACGAGCAGTACTTC	CASSPRGSPKRYEQYF
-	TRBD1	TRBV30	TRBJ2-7	TGTGCCTGGAGCAAATACCGGGACAGGAGCTTC	CAWSKYRDRSF
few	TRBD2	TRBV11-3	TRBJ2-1	TGTGCCAGCAGCTCGACTAGCGGGGGGGCTAATGAGCAGTTCTTC	CASSSTSGGANEQFF
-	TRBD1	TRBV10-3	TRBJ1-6	TGTGCCATCACTTTGGACAGGTACAATTCACCCCTCCACTTT	CAITLDRYNSPLHF
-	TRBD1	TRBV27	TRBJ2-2	TGTGCCAGCAGTTTAGAGGGGGCGGATTTAGGCGGGGAGCTGTTTTTT	CASSLEGADLGGELFF
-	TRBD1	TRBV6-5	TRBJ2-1	TGTGCCAGCAGTGGACAGGGGGCAAACAATGAGCAGTTCTTC	CASSGQGANNEQFF
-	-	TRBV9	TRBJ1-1	TGTGCCAGCAGCGTAGGACTCAGGGAGAACACTGAAGCTTTCTTT	CASSVGLRENTEAFF
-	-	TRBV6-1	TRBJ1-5	TGTGCCATAGAGCAGGGTCGGGATCAGCCCCAGCATTTT	CAIEQGRDQPQHF
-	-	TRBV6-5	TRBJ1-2	TGTGCCAGCAGTACACCTAACTATGGCTACACCTTC	CASSTPNYGYTF
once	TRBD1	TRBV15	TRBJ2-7	TGTGCCACCAGCGGGACAGACTCCTACGAGCAGTACTTC	CATSGTDSYEQYF
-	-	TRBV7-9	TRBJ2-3	TGTGCCAGCAGCTTAGGATTAGTCCTATACGGGGATACGCAGTATTTT	CASSLGLVLYGDTQYF